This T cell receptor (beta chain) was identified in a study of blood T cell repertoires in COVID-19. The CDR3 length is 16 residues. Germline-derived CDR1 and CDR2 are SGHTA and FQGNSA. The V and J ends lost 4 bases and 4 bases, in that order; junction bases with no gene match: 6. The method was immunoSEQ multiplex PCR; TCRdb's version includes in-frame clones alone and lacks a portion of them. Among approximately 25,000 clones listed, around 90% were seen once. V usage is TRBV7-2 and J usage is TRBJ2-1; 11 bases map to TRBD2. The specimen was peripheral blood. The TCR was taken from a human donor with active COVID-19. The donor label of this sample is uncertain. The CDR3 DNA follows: TGTGCCAGCAGCTCCCCTAGCGGGGGGATTTACAATGAGCAGTTCTTC. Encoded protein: CASSSPSGGIYNEQFF.